This T cell receptor beta chain appears in the sequencing data of a study of CD8+ T cells in alopecia areata. Study as a whole: Scalp area affected, as a percentage, set the severity score of treated patients.

As to treatment: oral pan-JAK inhibitor, 5-10 mg twice daily. Regarding the study as a whole: Possibly because of HLA-related factors, TCR sharing was less clear across patients than in mice.

The sequencing template was cDNA reverse transcribed from extracted RNA. Method: immunoSEQ multiplex PCR; TCRdb's copy keeps in-frame clones and lacks some. The table records a few hundred thousand clones, 60% of them present only once. Worth noting for this clone: The antigen is not known.

The sequence came from a human donor with alopecia areata. Sequenced material: CD4+ T cells sorted from blood, taken around week 54, from a patient treated with tofacitinib.

As DNA, the CDR3 is TGTGCCATCAGTGGTACAGGGAACAATCAGCCCCAGCATTTT. It yields the protein CAISGTGNNQPQHF. The chain recombines TRBV10-3 with TRBJ1-5; tentative D call: TRBD1 (6 bases). CDR3 length: 14 residues. V was trimmed by 4 bases and J by 3 bases, leaving 10 bases between them. CDR1 is ENHRY, CDR2 SYGVKD, per germline.